The next 32 T cell receptor beta chains were all read from a single sample in a study of PD-L1 blockade in urothelial cancer. The data were produced by immunoSEQ multiplex PCR, yet TCRdb's version contains in-frame clones alone and is incomplete. The table records about 100,000 clones, roughly 88% of them present only once. This sample comprised PBMCs, obtained around atezolizumab (anti-PD-L1) treatment. All receptors come from a man aged 50-59 years with urothelial cancer.

The genes are TRBV21-1 and TRBJ2-1; the D segment call TRBD1 is taken from the table without a DNA check. TRBV21-1 is recorded as a pseudogene. The CDR3 spans 17 residues. The CDR3 DNA reads as TGTGCCAGCAGCAAAGCTCCCCAGGGGGTGTTTGGCAATGAGCAGTTCTTC. This codes for CASSKAPQGVFGNEQFF.

CDR3 in DNA: TGCGCCAGCAGCTTGGCTAGCGGGAGGGCCCTCTCACGGACAGATACGCAGTATTTT. Its translation is CASSLASGRALSRTDTQYF. The chain combines TRBV5-1 with TRBJ2-3, with 12 positions matching TRBD2. The V gene's germline CDR1 is SGHRS and CDR2 YFSETQ. Losses at the gene ends were 0 bases for V and 3 bases for J; bases not matched to a gene: 11. This CDR3 has 19 amino acids.

CDR3 nucleotides: TGTGCCAGCTCACTCGGACAGGAGGGGTATCAGCCCCAGCATTTT. It codes for CASSLGQEGYQPQHF. This rearrangement joins TRBV18 to TRBJ1-5; 7 bases are shared with TRBD1. The CDR3 runs 15 residues. Germline V gene sequence: CDR1 KGHSH, CDR2 LQKENI. The trim removed 4 bases at V and 5 bases at J, leaving 8 bases unmatched.

The rearrangement joins TRBV19 to TRBJ2-1, with D hard to call. The length of the CDR3 is 14 residues. Trimming removed 4 bases at V and 10 bases at J, with 17 bases between. CDR1 is LNHDA, CDR2 SQIVND, per germline (reference sequence). CDR3 region: CASSTRGPLGEQFF. CDR3 bases: TGTGCCAGTAGTACGCGAGGCCCCCTTGGAGAGCAGTTCTTC.

The V gene is TRBV28, the J gene TRBJ2-7, with 8 bases matching TRBD2. Germline V gene data show CDR1 as MDHEN and CDR2 as SYDVKM. CDR3 length: 16 amino acids. Losses at the gene ends were 7 bases for V and 9 bases for J; bases not matched to a gene: 20. CDR3 amino acids: CASTFSRAGGSSGQYF. CDR3 in DNA: TGTGCCAGCACCTTCTCACGCGCGGGAGGTTCCTCGGGGCAGTACTTC.

V and J are TRBV18 and TRBJ1-1; D possibly corresponds to TRBD1 (5 bases). The germline V gene encodes CDR1 KGHSH and CDR2 LQKENI. This CDR3 has 14 residues. V gave up 2 bases and J gave up 2 bases, with 9 bases separating them. The CDR3 DNA is TGTGCCAGCTCACCAAGGGGTCCCAACACTGAAGCTTTCTTT. This translates into CASSPRGPNTEAFF. The full variable domain, its missing parts supplied by reference TRBV18 and TRBJ1-1, is NAGVMQNPRHLVRRRGQEARLRCSPMKGHSHVYWYRQLPEEGLKFMVYLQKENIIDESGMPKERFSAEFPKEGPSILRIQQVVRGDSAAYFCASSPRGPNTEAFFGQGTRLTVV.

The V call is TRBV18, the J call TRBJ2-3; 10 bases fit TRBD2. CDR1 is KGHSH and CDR2 is LQKENI in the germline V gene. J lost 5 bases, V lost 3 bases, and 11 bases had no gene match. The CDR3 totals 17 residues. The CDR3 DNA is TGTGCCAGCTCACCGGAACCCCTAGCGGGAGCCGGAGATACGCAGTATTTT. Protein product: CASSPEPLAGAGDTQYF.

The chain uses TRBV7-3 and TRBJ2-3; 8 bases match TRBD1. Germline lookup yields CDR1 SGHTA and CDR2 FQGTGA. V lost 2 bases, J lost 3 bases, and 7 bases stayed unmatched. The CDR3 covers 16 residues. The CDR3 spells CASSLRAGGTTDTQYF. In DNA, the CDR3 is TGTGCCAGCAGCTTACGCGCAGGGGGCACGACAGATACGCAGTATTTT.

The gene calls are TRBV5-1 and TRBJ2-7, with D hard to call. Trimming took 0 bases from V and 2 from J, leaving 12 bases between them. The CDR3 has 15 amino acids. Germline V gene sequence: CDR1 SGHRS, CDR2 YFSETQ. CDR3: CASSLARGLTYEQYF. The DNA for the CDR3 is TGCGCCAGCAGCTTGGCCCGCGGCCTCACCTACGAGCAGTACTTC.

This chain uses TRBV7-6 with TRBJ1-3; a weak D match, TRBD1 (6 bases). Germline-derived CDR1 and CDR2 are SGHVS and FNYEAQ. With 6 bases removed from V and 3 bases from J, the gap between germline ends came to 15 bases. The CDR3 extends over 15 amino acids. The CDR3 bases are TGTGCCAGCAGAGCCGTGGGGGGGCTTGGAAACACCATATATTTT. This translates into CASRAVGGLGNTIYF. The whole variable domain, filled in from reference TRBV7-6 and TRBJ1-3, reads GAGVSQSPRYKVTKRGQDVALRCDPISGHVSLYWYRQALGQGPEFLTYFNYEAQQDKSGLPNDRFSAERPEGSISTLTIQRTEQRDSAMYRCASRAVGGLGNTIYFGEGSWLTVV.

The chain combines TRBV5-1 with TRBJ1-5, with D perhaps TRBD1 (5 bases). The germline V and J ends were trimmed by 3 bases and 5 bases, with 9 bases remaining between them. This CDR3 has 13 amino acids. CDR1 and CDR2 (germline): SGHRS, YFSETQ. CDR3 nucleotides: TGCGCCAGCAGCTCCACGGGGGATCAGCCCCAGCATTTT. As protein: CASSSTGDQPQHF.

The rearrangement joins TRBV18 to TRBJ2-5; D uncertain. Looked up from germline, CDR1 is KGHSH and CDR2 is LQKENI. Deletions cut 2 bases from V and 2 bases from J, with 6 bases between. The length of the CDR3 is 13 residues. CDR3 coding DNA: TGTGCCAGCTCACCAAACACACAAGAGACCCAGTACTTC. Amino acid sequence: CASSPNTQETQYF.

The genes are TRBV11-2 and TRBJ2-5, with TRBD1 identical over 8 bases. The CDR3 runs to 16 residues. J was trimmed by 2 bases and V by 1 base; bases with no gene match: 6. CDR1 is SGHAT, CDR2 FQNNGV, per germline. Written as DNA, the CDR3 is TGTGCCAGCAGCTTAGTACGCTGGGACAGGCAAGAGACCCAGTACTTC. Its translation is CASSLVRWDRQETQYF.

The chain recombines TRBV11-2 with TRBJ2-7; TRBD1 aligns across 8 bases. The CDR3 contains 13 residues. Germline trimming cut 6 bases from V and 2 bases from J; bases unmatched to any gene: 3. Germline lookup yields CDR1 SGHAT and CDR2 FQNNGV. Here the CDR3 DNA reads TGTGCCAGCAGTTTCAGGGGGCCCTACGAGCAGTACTTC. Protein: CASSFRGPYEQYF. The variable domain in full, with the rest retrieved from reference TRBV11-2 and TRBJ2-7, is EAGVAQSPRYKIIEKRQSVAFWCNPISGHATLYWYQQILGQGPKLLIQFQNNGVVDDSQLPKDRFSAERLKGVDSTLKIQPAKLEDSAVYLCASSFRGPYEQYFGPGTRLTVT.

This chain joins TRBV4-2 and TRBJ2-1; 12 bases line up with TRBD2. The CDR3 length is 17 residues. V dropped 2 bases and J dropped 4; count of bases not matched to a gene: 6. Looked up from germline, CDR1 is LGHNA and CDR2 is YNFKEQ. Here the CDR3 DNA reads TGTGCCAGCAGCCAACAGATGACTAGCGGGAGTTACAATGAGCAGTTCTTC. Translating it yields CASSQQMTSGSYNEQFF.

The V call is TRBV11-2, the J call TRBJ1-1; no clear D. Germline CDR1 reads SGHAT; CDR2 reads FQNNGV. The CDR3 has 15 amino acids. V was cut by 0 bases and J by 3 bases, with 11 bases left in between. The CDR3 coding sequence is TGTGCCAGCAGCTTAGATGCCAGGTCCGACACTGAAGCTTTCTTT. Translation: CASSLDARSDTEAFF.

The V and J genes are TRBV2 and TRBJ1-1, with TRBD1 identical over 10 bases. V shed 7 bases, J shed 4 bases, and the junction held 6 bases outside the gene matches. In germline, CDR1 is SNHLY, CDR2 FYNNEI. This CDR3 contains 14 residues. The CDR3 protein is CASTPGQGSTEAFF. CDR3 nucleotides: TGTGCCAGCACTCCGGGACAGGGGAGCACTGAAGCTTTCTTT.

DNA for the CDR3: TGTGCCAGCTCACACCTCGACAGGGGTCGGGCCGGGGAGCTGTTTTTT. Translation: CASSHLDRGRAGELFF. The chain links TRBV18 to TRBJ2-2; 8 nucleotides line up with TRBD1. V was pared by 4 bases and J by 6 bases, with 10 bases of the junction left unmatched. The CDR3 loop spans 16 amino acids. Germline V CDR1 and CDR2: KGHSH, LQKENI.

CDR3 nucleotide sequence: TGTGCCAGCAGCGCAAGACTAGAGCGAGATACGCAGTATTTT. It yields the protein CASSARLERDTQYF. The chain is built from TRBV9 and TRBJ2-3; possibly TRBD2 for D (6 bases). V was shortened by 3 bases and J by 5 bases, with 13 bases between the two germline ends. Germline assignment: CDR1 SGDLS and CDR2 YYNGEE. CDR3 length equals 14 residues.

The gene calls are TRBV7-2 and TRBJ2-3; 8 positions match TRBD2. The V gene's germline CDR1 is SGHTA and CDR2 FQGNSA. The CDR3 length is 14 residues. The J segment lost 2 bases and the V segment lost 7 bases, leaving 5 bases of the junction unmatched. The CDR3 DNA is TGTGCCAGCACCGGGGGGGGAGACACAGATACGCAGTATTTT. Its translation is CASTGGGDTDTQYF.

V gene TRBV4-1 combines with J gene TRBJ2-1; TRBD1 is a possible D gene (6 bases). This CDR3 is built from 15 residues. Germline loops: CDR1 MGHRA, CDR2 YSYEKL. Trimming took off 6 bases at V and 5 bases at J, with 17 bases between the two ends. The CDR3 coding sequence is TGCGCCAGCAGGTCCGGGACCCACAGGGACAATGAGCAGTTCTTC. Encoded protein: CASRSGTHRDNEQFF.

This rearrangement joins TRBV6-1 to TRBJ2-7, with 9 bases fitting TRBD1. V shed 5 bases and J 2 bases; nucleotides not matched to a gene: 7. This CDR3 contains 15 residues. CDR1 MNHNS and CDR2 SASEGT come from the germline V gene. The CDR3 DNA follows: TGTGCCAGCAGTAAAACCGGGACAGGGACCTACGAGCAGTACTTC. Amino acids: CASSKTGTGTYEQYF.

This clone turned up a few times. V is TRBV2 and J is TRBJ1-2; 8 nucleotides match TRBD1. Trimming took 0 bases from V and 2 from J; bases not matched to a gene: 2. The length of the CDR3 is 15 residues. Looked up from germline, CDR1 is SNHLY and CDR2 is FYNNEI. CDR3 sequence (DNA): TGTGCCAGCAGTGAAGCGAGGACAGGGAACTATGGCTACACCTTC. It translates to CASSEARTGNYGYTF.

This rearrangement joins TRBV10-3 to TRBJ1-2; tentatively, D is TRBD1 (5 bases). V lost 4 bases, J lost 8 bases, and 14 bases lay in between. CDR3 length: 13 amino acids. Germline assignment: CDR1 ENHRY and CDR2 SYGVKD. The DNA for the CDR3 is TGTGCCATCAGTGCGTCAGGGAGTGCCGGCTACACCTTC. Translation: CAISASGSAGYTF.

This clone was found once. The chain is built from TRBV30 and TRBJ2-6; D uncertain. The V end lost 8 bases, the J end lost 1 base, and 9 bases lay between the germline ends. The CDR3 contains 13 residues. CDR1 is GTSNPN and CDR2 is SVGIG in the germline V gene (reference sequence). The CDR3 is CAQGVSGANVLTF. CDR3 DNA: TGTGCCCAAGGAGTTTCTGGGGCCAACGTCCTGACTTTC.

The rearrangement links TRBV6-1 to TRBJ2-3; TRBD2 agrees at 10 bases. Trimming at V came to 6 bases and at J to 2 bases, leaving 5 bases not matched to a gene. This CDR3 has 15 amino acids. Germline V gene sequence: CDR1 MNHNS, CDR2 SASEGT. The CDR3 here is CASRKTSGFTDTQYF. The CDR3 nucleotides are TGTGCCAGCAGAAAGACTAGCGGGTTCACAGATACGCAGTATTTT.

This clone has a handful of counts. This sequence joins TRBV9 and TRBJ1-2; perhaps TRBD1 as D (5 bases). Trimming removed 4 bases at V and 4 bases at J, with 11 bases between. CDR1 SGDLS and CDR2 YYNGEE come from the germline V gene. This CDR3 comprises 13 residues. This CDR3 reads CASSRGGGYGYTF. The CDR3 DNA reads TGTGCCAGCAGCCGGGGGGGTGGCTATGGCTACACCTTC. The whole variable domain, remainder taken from reference TRBV9 and TRBJ1-2, is DSGVTQTPKHLITATGQRVTLRCSPRSGDLSVYWYQQSLDQGLQFLIQYYNGEERAKGNILERFSAQQFPDLHSELNLSSLELGDSALYFCASSRGGGYGYTFGSGTRLTVV.

CDR3 sequence: CASRKAGGNTIYF. The CDR3 region has the DNA TGTGCCAGCAGAAAAGCTGGTGGAAACACCATATATTTT. The chain uses TRBV11-1 and TRBJ1-3, with D uncertain. The V end was cut by 6 bases, the J end by 3 bases, with 9 bases between. CDR1 and CDR2 from the germline V gene are SGHAT and FQDESV (reference sequence). The CDR3 extends over 13 amino acids.

The gene calls are TRBV28 and TRBJ2-5; weak D call: TRBD1 (6 bases). The CDR3 spans 14 residues. V was shortened by 7 bases and J by 1 base, with 13 bases between the two germline ends. CDR1 is MDHEN and CDR2 is SYDVKM in the germline V gene. The CDR3 DNA follows: TGTGCCAGCACAACACAGGGCCCCCAAGAGACCCAGTACTTC. It is translated as CASTTQGPQETQYF. Together with reference TRBV28 and TRBJ2-5, the CDR3 gives the full variable domain: DVKVTQSSRYLVKRTGEKVFLECVQDMDHENMFWYRQDPGLGLRLIYFSYDVKMKEKGDIPEGYSVSREKKERFSLILESASTNQTSMYLCASTTQGPQETQYFGPGTRLLVL.

A single count supports this clone. The chain recombines TRBV11-2 with TRBJ2-1, with D perhaps TRBD1 (5 bases). The CDR3 is made up of 14 amino acids. The germline gives CDR1 SGHAT, CDR2 FQNNGV. The germline V and J ends were trimmed by 7 bases and 6 bases, with 16 bases remaining between them. The CDR3 here is CASKVGPLSNEQFF. CDR3 DNA sequence: TGTGCCAGCAAGGTGGGGCCGCTGTCCAATGAGCAGTTCTTC.

The genes are TRBV19 and TRBJ2-4; D is uncertain. V was clipped by 3 bases and J by 1 base, with 4 bases between them. Per germline, CDR1 LNHDA and CDR2 SQIVND (reference sequence). The CDR3 is 13 amino acids. For the CDR3, the DNA is TGTGCCAGTAGTATCTCCGCCAAAAACATTCAGTACTTC. Its translation is CASSISAKNIQYF.

The V gene is TRBV7-9, the J gene TRBJ1-3; D might be TRBD1 (5 bases). V dropped 1 base and J dropped 2 bases, with 9 bases sitting between them. The CDR3 has 15 amino acids. Germline V gives CDR1 SEHNR, CDR2 FQNEAQ (reference sequence). CDR3 in DNA: TGTGCCAGCAGCTTAGGGACACGGACTGGAAACACCATATATTTT. This gives the protein CASSLGTRTGNTIYF. Supplemented by reference TRBV7-9 and TRBJ1-3, the full variable domain reads DTGVSQNPRHKITKRGQNVTFRCDPISEHNRLYWYRQTLGQGPEFLTYFQNEAQLEKSRLLSDRFSAERPKGSFSTLEIQRTEQGDSAMYLCASSLGTRTGNTIYFGEGSWLTVV.